Below are 23 T cell receptor beta chains sequenced from a single sample in a study of neoadjuvant anti-PD-1 for oral cavity cancer listed by TCRdb under 2021. Library preparation used the immunoSEQ multiplex PCR assay. TCRdb carries this immuneACCESS record with in-frame sequences only. Its versions omit some clonotypes, under half of them owing to an unresolved V gene in the studies checked, with the rest unexplained. Recorded for this sample are some 14,000 clones; 75% of them occurred a single time. Together, the top ten hold roughly 2.2% of the sample. This sample's time point label indicates: after neoadjuvant nivolumab, at surgical resection. The input for sequencing was PBMCs, taken after nivolumab (anti-PD-1) treatment. The receptors here all came from a person between 40 and 85 years old with oral cavity squamous cell carcinoma.

This chain links TRBV7-2 with TRBJ2-7; 7 bases fit TRBD2. Trimming at V came to 4 bases and at J to 7 bases, leaving 16 bases not matched to a gene. CDR1 is SGHTA, CDR2 FQGNSA, per germline. The CDR3 is 16 residues long. CDR3 region: CASSSPLWASGGEQYF. CDR3 sequence (DNA): TGTGCCAGCAGCTCCCCTTTGTGGGCTAGCGGAGGGGAGCAGTACTTC.

V is TRBV5-1 and J is TRBJ1-2, with a tentative D call TRBD1 (6 bases). This CDR3 contains 12 residues. Germline CDR1 SGHRS, CDR2 YFSETQ. V lost 5 bases and J lost 4, with 9 bases in between. The CDR3 nucleotides read TGCGCCAGCAGAATGGACAGCTATGGCTACACCTTC. Amino acid sequence: CASRMDSYGYTF.

V is TRBV2 and J is TRBJ1-1; maybe TRBD1 (6 bases). CDR1 is SNHLY and CDR2 is FYNNEI in the germline V gene. This CDR3 is 15 amino acids long. V was clipped by 4 bases and J by 8 bases, with 20 bases between them. CDR3 bases: TGTGCCAGCAGTGGGTTACAGGGAGGGCTATCAGAAGCTTTCTTT. Its translation: CASSGLQGGLSEAFF.

The rearrangement uses TRBV4-1 and TRBJ1-2; D unclear. CDR3 length: 15 amino acids. Trimming removed 1 base from V and 2 bases from J, with 11 bases in between. Germline CDR1 reads MGHRA; CDR2 reads YSYEKL. CDR3 DNA: TGCGCCAGCAGCCAAGTTAGAACGGCAAACTATGGCTACACCTTC. It is translated as CASSQVRTANYGYTF.

The genes are TRBV5-8 and TRBJ2-1; possibly TRBD2 for D (5 bases). There are 16 residues in the CDR3. The V gene's germline CDR1 is SGHTS and CDR2 YDEGEE. V was clipped by 0 bases and J by 4 bases, with 14 bases between them. The CDR3 nucleotides are TGTGCCAGCAGCTTGGTAGTCATTAGCGCGTACAATGAGCAGTTCTTC. Translating it yields CASSLVVISAYNEQFF.

This chain joins TRBV5-5 and TRBJ2-7; weak D call: TRBD1 (6 bases). Germline V gene data show CDR1 as SGHKS and CDR2 as YYEKEE (reference sequence). The V gene lost 2 bases and the J gene lost 5 bases, with 20 bases spanning the gap. The CDR3 is 16 amino acids. This CDR3 is CASSFTPWAGVNEQYF. The CDR3 bases are TGTGCCAGCAGCTTTACCCCCTGGGCAGGGGTGAACGAGCAGTACTTC.

V usage is TRBV30 and J usage is TRBJ2-1, with 12 bases that match TRBD2. From germline, CDR1 is GTSNPN and CDR2 SVGIG (reference sequence). The CDR3 loop spans 18 amino acids. Losses at the gene ends were 0 bases for V and 3 bases for J; bases not matched to a gene: 9. The CDR3 DNA reads TGTGCCTGGAGTGTAAGCCTAGCGGGGGGGCCTATCTACAATGAGCAGTTCTTC. It encodes CAWSVSLAGGPIYNEQFF.

This clone has just a few counts. The rearrangement uses TRBV19 and TRBJ2-1, with D perhaps assigned TRBD1 or TRBD2 (5 bases each). The germline gives CDR1 LNHDA, CDR2 SQIVND (reference sequence). This CDR3 region has 17 residues. The germline V and J ends were trimmed by 5 bases and 3 bases, with 20 bases remaining between them. Written as DNA, the CDR3 is TGTGCCAGTAGTGGGACCCGAAGCGGAGCAAACTACAATGAGCAGTTCTTC. It is translated as CASSGTRSGANYNEQFF.

The chain is built from TRBV13 and TRBJ1-1; maybe TRBD1 (6 bases). The CDR3 sequence is 16 residues long. V dropped 2 bases and J dropped 1 base, with 14 bases sitting between them. Germline values: CDR1 PRHDT, CDR2 FYEKMQ (reference sequence). For the CDR3, the DNA is TGTGCCAGCAGCTTATTATCATACAGGGAGAACACTGAAGCTTTCTTT. This codes for CASSLLSYRENTEAFF.

V and J are TRBV30 and TRBJ2-7, with 12 positions matching TRBD2. Trimming cost V 4 bases and J 4 bases; bases outside gene matches: 2. This CDR3 is built from 13 residues. The germline gives CDR1 GTSNPN, CDR2 SVGIG (reference sequence). The chain's CDR3 is CAWMTSGGYEQYF. The DNA for the CDR3 is TGTGCCTGGATGACTAGCGGGGGTTACGAGCAGTACTTC.

The chain joins TRBV10-2 to TRBJ2-5; tentatively, D is TRBD1 or TRBD2 (5 bases each). Germline values: CDR1 WSHSY, CDR2 SAAADI. The V end was cut by 0 bases, the J end by 5 bases, with 10 bases between. The CDR3 is 14 residues long. For the CDR3, the DNA is TGCGCCAGCAGTGAGTCCCAGGGCGGGGAGACCCAGTACTTC. As protein: CASSESQGGETQYF.

This chain connects TRBV4-1 to TRBJ2-1; tentatively, D is TRBD2 (5 bases). Per germline, CDR1 MGHRA and CDR2 YSYEKL. V lost 3 bases and J 13 bases, leaving 13 bases between the germline ends. CDR3 length equals 12 residues. The CDR3, as DNA: TGCGCCAGCAGCCACACTAGAGGGATACAGTTCTTC. Translated, it gives CASSHTRGIQFF.

The chain carries TRBV7-9 and TRBJ1-1; 10 bases are a match to TRBD1. Looked up from germline, CDR1 is SEHNR and CDR2 is FQNEAQ (reference sequence). This CDR3 comprises 16 residues. The junction had 6 bases not matched to a gene; V was cut back by 5 bases and J by 0 bases. CDR3 protein: CASSGRDRGLNTEAFF. CDR3 sequence (DNA): TGTGCCAGCAGCGGGCGGGACAGGGGACTGAACACTGAAGCTTTCTTT.

The chain carries TRBV5-1 and TRBJ1-3; 7 nucleotides align to TRBD1. CDR3 length: 16 residues. Germline V lookup: CDR1 SGHRS, CDR2 YFSETQ. V gave up 4 bases and J gave up 0 bases; unmatched junction bases: 7. The CDR3 reads CASSADRSASGNTIYF. For the CDR3, the DNA is TGCGCCAGCAGCGCGGACAGGTCTGCCTCTGGAAACACCATATATTTT.

This clone was detected a few times. The CDR3 bases are TGTGCCACGGGGAGGAACAATCAGCCCCAGCATTTT. Protein sequence: CATGRNNQPQHF. The chain employs TRBV19 and TRBJ1-5; D is undetermined. There are 12 residues in the CDR3. V lost 10 bases, J lost 3 bases, and 10 bases lay in between. The germline gives CDR1 LNHDA, CDR2 SQIVND (reference sequence).

The chain recombines TRBV6-5 with TRBJ2-3; 13 nucleotides align to TRBD2. V dropped 2 bases and J dropped 8; count of bases not matched to a gene: 7. Germline V gene data show CDR1 as MNHEY and CDR2 as SVGAGI. The CDR3 sequence is 16 residues long. For the CDR3, the DNA is TGTGCCAGCAGTTACGGGACTAGCGGGATTTCGGGTACGCAGTATTTT. This gives the protein CASSYGTSGISGTQYF.

The genes are TRBV29-1 and TRBJ2-1; 15 bases fit TRBD2. Germline V CDR1 and CDR2: SQVTM, ANQGSEA. The CDR3 has 16 amino acids. Germline trimming cut 3 bases from V and 11 bases from J; bases unmatched to any gene: 11. CDR3 DNA: TGCAGCGTTGACTCACTTCTGGGACTAGCGGGGGGAAAGCAGTTCTTC. Translating it yields CSVDSLLGLAGGKQFF.

The CDR3 coding sequence is TGTGCCAGCAGCGACATATCTGGGGCCAACGTCCTGACTTTC. It yields the protein CASSDISGANVLTF. The chain carries TRBV6-5 and TRBJ2-6; D not certain. Deletions cut 6 bases from V and 1 base from J, with 7 bases between. Germline CDR1 MNHEY, CDR2 SVGAGI. This CDR3 is 14 amino acids long.

The V call is TRBV4-2, the J call TRBJ1-6; D gene ambiguous. With 0 bases removed from V and 2 bases from J, the gap between germline ends came to 5 bases. There are 15 residues in the CDR3. The germline gives CDR1 LGHNA, CDR2 YNFKEQ. Here the CDR3 reads CASSQEGPYNSPLHF. In nucleotides, the CDR3 is TGTGCCAGCAGCCAAGAAGGGCCCTATAATTCACCCCTCCACTTT.

The chain combines TRBV7-2 with TRBJ2-1, with TRBD1 identical over 7 bases. The CDR3 extends over 13 amino acids. V was pared by 5 bases and J by 7 bases, with 5 bases of the junction left unmatched. The V gene's germline CDR1 is SGHTA and CDR2 FQGNSA. The chain's CDR3 is CASSPGQPNEQFF. In DNA form, the CDR3 reads TGTGCCAGCAGCCCGGGACAGCCGAATGAGCAGTTCTTC. The full variable domain, its missing parts supplied by reference TRBV7-2 and TRBJ2-1, is GAGVSQSPSNKVTEKGKDVELRCDPISGHTALYWYRQSLGQGLEFLIYFQGNSAPDKSGLPSDRFSAERTGGSVSTLTIQRTQQEDSAVYLCASSPGQPNEQFFGPGTRLTVL.

The chain links TRBV27 to TRBJ1-2; 8 nucleotides line up with TRBD1. Unmatched junction bases numbered 3, after V lost 2 bases and J lost 4 bases. The germline CDR1 and CDR2 sequences are MNHEY and SMNVEV (reference sequence). This CDR3 has 14 residues. CDR3 residues: CASSLGQGLYGYTF. CDR3 DNA sequence: TGTGCCAGCAGTTTAGGACAGGGTCTCTATGGCTACACCTTC.

V and J are TRBV4-1 and TRBJ1-3; D is unclear. CDR1 and CDR2 (germline): MGHRA, YSYEKL. This CDR3 contains 13 residues. The germline V and J ends were trimmed by 8 bases and 4 bases, with 12 bases remaining between them. The CDR3 DNA is TGCGCCAGCGGGAGAGTAGGGGGAAACACCATATATTTT. Translation gives CASGRVGGNTIYF.

This clone was seen a single time. The chain employs TRBV11-3 and TRBJ2-1, with 9 bases fitting TRBD2. CDR3 length equals 16 residues. J gave up 7 bases and V 5 bases, and 12 bases lay outside the gene matches. The germline V gene has CDR1 SGHNT and CDR2 YENEEA. CDR3 DNA sequence: TGTGCCAGCAGCCCCCAAACCCTTACTAGCGGGAATGAGCAGTTCTTC. This codes for CASSPQTLTSGNEQFF.